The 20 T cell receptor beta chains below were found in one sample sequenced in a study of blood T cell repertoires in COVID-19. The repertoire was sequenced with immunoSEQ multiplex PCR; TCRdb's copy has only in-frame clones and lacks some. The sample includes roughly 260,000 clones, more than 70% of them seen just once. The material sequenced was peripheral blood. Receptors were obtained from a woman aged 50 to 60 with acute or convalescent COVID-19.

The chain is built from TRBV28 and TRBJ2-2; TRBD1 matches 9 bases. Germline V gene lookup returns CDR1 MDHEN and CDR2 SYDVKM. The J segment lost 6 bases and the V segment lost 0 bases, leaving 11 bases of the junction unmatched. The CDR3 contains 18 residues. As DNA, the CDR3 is TGTGCCAGCAGTTTATGGGACAGGGGCCGACTCGGCTCCGGGGAGCTGTTTTTT. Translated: CASSLWDRGRLGSGELFF.

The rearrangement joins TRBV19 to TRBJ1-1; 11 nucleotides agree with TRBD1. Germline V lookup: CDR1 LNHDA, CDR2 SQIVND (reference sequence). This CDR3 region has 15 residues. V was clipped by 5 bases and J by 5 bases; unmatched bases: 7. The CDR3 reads CASSLTGQGATEAFF. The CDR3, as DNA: TGTGCCAGTAGTCTTACCGGACAGGGGGCGACTGAAGCTTTCTTT. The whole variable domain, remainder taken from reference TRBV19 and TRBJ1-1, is DGGITQSPKYLFRKEGQNVTLSCEQNLNHDAMYWYRQDPGQGLRLIYYSQIVNDFQKGDIAEGYSVSREKKESFPLTVTSAQKNPTAFYLCASSLTGQGATEAFFGQGTRLTVV.

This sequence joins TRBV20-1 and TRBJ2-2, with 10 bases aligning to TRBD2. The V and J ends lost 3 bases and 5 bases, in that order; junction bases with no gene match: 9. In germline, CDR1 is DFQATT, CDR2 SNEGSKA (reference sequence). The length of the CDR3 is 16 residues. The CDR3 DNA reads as TGCAGTGCTAGTGGCCTAGCGGGAGCAAGTACCGGGGAGCTGTTTTTT. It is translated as CSASGLAGASTGELFF.

CDR3 protein: CASSLAPGTGSGNTIYF. CDR3 in DNA: TGCGCCAGCAGCTTGGCTCCAGGAACGGGATCTGGAAACACCATATATTTT. The genes are TRBV5-1 and TRBJ1-3; D remains unclear. The germline CDR1 and CDR2 sequences are SGHRS and YFSETQ. The CDR3 has 17 amino acids. Trimming removed 0 bases from V and 1 base from J, with 14 bases in between.

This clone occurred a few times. CDR3 protein: CASSQYQVPGSGELFF. The CDR3 DNA sequence: TGTGCCAGCAGCCAGTACCAGGTGCCGGGATCCGGGGAGCTGTTTTTT. The chain combines TRBV7-9 with TRBJ2-2; D might be TRBD2 (5 bases). Germline V gene sequence: CDR1 SEHNR, CDR2 FQNEAQ (reference sequence). Trimming took off 5 bases at V and 6 bases at J, with 19 bases between the two ends. This CDR3 has 16 residues.

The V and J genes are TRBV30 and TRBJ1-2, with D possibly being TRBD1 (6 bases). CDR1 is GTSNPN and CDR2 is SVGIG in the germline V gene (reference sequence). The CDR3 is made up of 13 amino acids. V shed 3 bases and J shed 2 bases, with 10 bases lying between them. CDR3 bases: TGTGCCTGGAGCCGTACAGGGAACTATGGCTACACCTTC. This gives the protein CAWSRTGNYGYTF.

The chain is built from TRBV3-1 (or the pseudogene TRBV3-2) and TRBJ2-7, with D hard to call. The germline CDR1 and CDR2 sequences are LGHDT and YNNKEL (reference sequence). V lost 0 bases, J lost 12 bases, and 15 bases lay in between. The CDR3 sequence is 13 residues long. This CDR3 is CASSQDLHGSVYF. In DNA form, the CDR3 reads TGTGCCAGCAGCCAAGACCTCCACGGGTCGGTGTACTTC.

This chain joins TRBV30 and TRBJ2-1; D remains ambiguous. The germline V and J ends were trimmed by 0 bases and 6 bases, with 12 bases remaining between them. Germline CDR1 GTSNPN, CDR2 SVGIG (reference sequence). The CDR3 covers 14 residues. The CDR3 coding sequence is TGTGCCTGGAGTGTAACCCTGGCTGCCAATGAGCAGTTCTTC. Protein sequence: CAWSVTLAANEQFF.

The CDR3 coding sequence is TGTGCCAGCAGCCCAAACCGATCCGGGACAGGGGGCGTTTTCATCGCTAATGAAAAACTGTTTTTT. The encoded protein is CASSPNRSGTGGVFIANEKLFF. This chain joins TRBV7-3 and TRBJ1-4, with 12 bases lining up with TRBD1. The germline CDR1 and CDR2 sequences are SGHTA and FQGTGA. With 5 bases clipped from V and 3 bases from J, the junction kept 22 bases outside the gene matches. CDR3 size: 22 residues.

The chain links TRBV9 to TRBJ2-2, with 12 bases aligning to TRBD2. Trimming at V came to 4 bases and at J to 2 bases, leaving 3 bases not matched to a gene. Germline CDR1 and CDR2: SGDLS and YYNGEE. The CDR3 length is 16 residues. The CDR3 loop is CASSLAGGPNTGELFF. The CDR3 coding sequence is TGTGCCAGCAGCCTAGCGGGAGGGCCCAACACCGGGGAGCTGTTTTTT.

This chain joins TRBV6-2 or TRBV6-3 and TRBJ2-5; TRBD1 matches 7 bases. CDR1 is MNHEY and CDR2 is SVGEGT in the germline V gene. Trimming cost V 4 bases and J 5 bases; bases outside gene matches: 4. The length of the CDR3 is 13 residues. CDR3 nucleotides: TGTGCCAGCAGTTCCGACAGGGAGGAGACCCAGTACTTC. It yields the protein CASSSDREETQYF.

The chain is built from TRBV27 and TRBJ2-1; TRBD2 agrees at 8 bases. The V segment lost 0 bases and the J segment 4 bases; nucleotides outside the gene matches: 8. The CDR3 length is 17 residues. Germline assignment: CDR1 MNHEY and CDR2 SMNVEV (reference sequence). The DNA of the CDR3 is TGTGCCAGCAGTTTATCGATAAGCGGGGGAAAATACAATGAGCAGTTCTTC. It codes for CASSLSISGGKYNEQFF.

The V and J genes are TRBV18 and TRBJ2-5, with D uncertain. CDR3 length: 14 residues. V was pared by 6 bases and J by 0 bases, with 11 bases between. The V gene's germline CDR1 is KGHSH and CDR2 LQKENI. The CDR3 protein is CASSPYTNQETQYF. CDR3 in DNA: TGTGCCAGCTCTCCCTATACCAACCAAGAGACCCAGTACTTC.

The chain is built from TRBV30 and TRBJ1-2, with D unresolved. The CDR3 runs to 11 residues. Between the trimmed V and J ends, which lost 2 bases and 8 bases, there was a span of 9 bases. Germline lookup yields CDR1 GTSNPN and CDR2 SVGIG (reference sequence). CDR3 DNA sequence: TGTGCCTGGAGTATCTCGACAGGCTACACCTTC. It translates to CAWSISTGYTF.

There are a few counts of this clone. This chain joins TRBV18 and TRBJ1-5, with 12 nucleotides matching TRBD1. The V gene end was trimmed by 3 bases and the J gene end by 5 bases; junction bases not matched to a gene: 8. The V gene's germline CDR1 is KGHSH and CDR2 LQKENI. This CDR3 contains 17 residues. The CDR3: CASSPGTGGIGDQPQHF. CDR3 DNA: TGTGCCAGCTCACCCGGGACAGGGGGCATAGGGGATCAGCCCCAGCATTTT.

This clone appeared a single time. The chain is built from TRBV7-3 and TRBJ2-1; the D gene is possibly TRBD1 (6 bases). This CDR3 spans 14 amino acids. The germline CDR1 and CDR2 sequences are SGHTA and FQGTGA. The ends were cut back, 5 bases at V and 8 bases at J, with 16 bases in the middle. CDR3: CASSQVTGRDEQFF. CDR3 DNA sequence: TGTGCCAGCAGCCAGGTTACAGGGCGGGATGAGCAGTTCTTC. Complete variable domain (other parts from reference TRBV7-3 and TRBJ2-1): GAGVSQTPSNKVTEKGKYVELRCDPISGHTALYWYRQSLGQGPEFLIYFQGTGAADDSGLPNDRFFAVRPEGSVSTLKIQRTERGDSAVYLCASSQVTGRDEQFFGPGTRLTVL.

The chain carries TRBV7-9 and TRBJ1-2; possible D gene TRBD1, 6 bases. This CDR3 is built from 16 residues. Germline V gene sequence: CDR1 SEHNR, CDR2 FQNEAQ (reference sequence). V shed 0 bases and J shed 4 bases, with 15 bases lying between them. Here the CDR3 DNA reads TGTGCCAGCAGCTTAGCTTCGAGGACAGACTCCTATGGCTACACCTTC. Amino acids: CASSLASRTDSYGYTF.

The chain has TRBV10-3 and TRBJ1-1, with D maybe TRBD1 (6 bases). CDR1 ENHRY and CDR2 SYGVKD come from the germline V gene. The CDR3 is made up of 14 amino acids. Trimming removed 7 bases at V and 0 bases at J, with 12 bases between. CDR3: CAITTQGVNTEAFF. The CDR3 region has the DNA TGTGCCATCACTACACAGGGAGTGAACACTGAAGCTTTCTTT.

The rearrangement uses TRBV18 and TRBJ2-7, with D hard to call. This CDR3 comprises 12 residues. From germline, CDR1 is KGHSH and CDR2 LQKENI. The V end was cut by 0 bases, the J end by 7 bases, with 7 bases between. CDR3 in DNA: TGTGCCAGCTCACCACCGAGAAGTGAGCAGTACTTC. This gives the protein CASSPPRSEQYF.

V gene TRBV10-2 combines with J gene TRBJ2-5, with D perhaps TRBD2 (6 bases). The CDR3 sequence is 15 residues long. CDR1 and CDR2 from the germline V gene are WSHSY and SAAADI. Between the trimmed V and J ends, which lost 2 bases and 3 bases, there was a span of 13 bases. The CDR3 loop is CASSEAGTLEETQYF. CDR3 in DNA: TGCGCCAGCAGTGAGGCCGGGACTCTAGAAGAGACCCAGTACTTC.